This T cell receptor (beta chain) is drawn from a study of graft-versus-host responses after intestinal transplantation. Study in general: Every one of the recipients received anti-thymocyte globulin induction and afterwards took tacrolimus and steroids for approximately three years.

Turning to this clone: Its antigen is unidentified.

V shed 2 bases, J shed 8 bases, and the junction held 5 bases outside the gene matches. The length of the CDR3 is 15 residues. CDR1 and CDR2 (germline): SGHRS, YFSETQ. Lamina propria and intraepithelial lymphocytes were released by processing graft tissue. General observations from the study: Present in recipient marrow, GvH clones included some that appeared first in ileum or blood. Early declines in HvG clones that occurred post-transplant were associated with peak circulating GvH clone levels. Those patients showing graft-donor T cell macrochimerism displayed high graft-versus-host to host-versus-graft clonal ratios in allografts.

Some clones are missing from TCRdb's copy, which holds only in-frame ones; the method was immunoSEQ multiplex PCR. Among over 7,500 clones listed, 77% were seen once. The gene calls are TRBV5-1 and TRBJ2-1; 12 positions match TRBD1. Sequences were derived from ileum tissue, sampled around 450 days after intestinal transplantation. This sequence was found in a human patient who received an intestinal transplant, so some T cells may come from the graft donor. The CDR3 loop is CASSFGDRGLDEQFF. The CDR3 coding sequence is TGCGCCAGCAGCTTCGGGGACAGGGGGCTCGATGAGCAGTTCTTC.